This T cell receptor beta chain was recovered during a study of T-cell memory formation after mild COVID-19. One entry per CDR3 protein, called by TCRdb with MiXCR from the 5' RACE reads. The table records around 300,000 distinct CDR3 sequences, over 10% of them present only once. The CDR3 has 18 amino acids. Losses at the gene ends were 0 bases for V and 1 base for J; bases not matched to a gene: 6. From germline, CDR1 is SGHRS and CDR2 YFSETQ. This clonotype has a count of ten or more. The gene calls are TRBV5-1 and TRBJ2-1; 11 nucleotides match TRBD2. The sequenced sample consisted of PBMCs or a T cell subset sorted from them (not recorded which). The TCR sequence derives from a man between 18 and 35 years old who had mild COVID-19 (a few samples of this study predate the infection). Cell type and time point are not known. CDR3 coding DNA: TGCGCCAGCAGCTTGGACCCGCCTAGCGGGGGGTCCTACAATGAGCAGTTCTTC. It yields the protein CASSLDPPSGGSYNEQFF.